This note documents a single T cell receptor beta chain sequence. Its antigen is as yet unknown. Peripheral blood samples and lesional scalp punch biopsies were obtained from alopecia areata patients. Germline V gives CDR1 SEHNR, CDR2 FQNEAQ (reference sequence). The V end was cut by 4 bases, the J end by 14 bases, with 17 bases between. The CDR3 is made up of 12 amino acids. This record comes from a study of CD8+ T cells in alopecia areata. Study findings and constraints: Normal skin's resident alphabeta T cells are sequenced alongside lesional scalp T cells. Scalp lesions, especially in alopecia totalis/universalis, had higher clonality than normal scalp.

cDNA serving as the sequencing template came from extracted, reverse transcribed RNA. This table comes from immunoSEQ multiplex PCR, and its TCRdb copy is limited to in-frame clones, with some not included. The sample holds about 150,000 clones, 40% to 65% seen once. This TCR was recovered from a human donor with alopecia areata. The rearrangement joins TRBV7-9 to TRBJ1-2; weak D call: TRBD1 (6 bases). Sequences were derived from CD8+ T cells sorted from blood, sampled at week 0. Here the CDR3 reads CASSSLQKGGTF. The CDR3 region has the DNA TGTGCCAGCAGCTCACTGCAAAAAGGGGGGACCTTC.